This TCR beta chain appears in the sequencing data of a study of blood T cell repertoires in COVID-19. Study as a whole: Samples taken during acute and convalescent COVID-19 were collected in the United States, Italy and Spain. The cDNA or gDNA used as material had been derived from T cells, B-cell-depleted T cells, or PBMCs.

Original processing notes: For nucleated cells, counts were estimated from reference gene primer amplification. The table came from immunoSEQ multiplex PCR; TCRdb's copy has only in-frame clones and leaves some out. Clone size and the V and J calls come from that table; the DNA yielded D and trimming. The sample holds 310,000 or so clones, about nine tenths seen once. V shed 1 base, J shed 14 bases, and the junction held 13 bases outside the gene matches. The V gene's germline CDR1 is KGHSH and CDR2 LQKENI. This CDR3 region has 15 residues. The sequence came from a woman between 50 and 59 years old who had recovered from COVID-19. The chain uses TRBV18 and TRBJ1-4; 7 positions match TRBD1. Sample: peripheral blood. The chain's CDR3 is CASSPLPGQAEGLFF. In nucleotides, the CDR3 is TGTGCCAGCTCACCACTCCCCGGACAGGCCGAGGGTCTGTTTTTT.